The 17 T cell receptor beta chains reported below all come from one sample, sequenced in a study of blood T cell repertoires in COVID-19. Libraries were prepared by immunoSEQ multiplex PCR; TCRdb keeps only in-frame clonotypes and omits some of them. The sample comprises under 75,000 clones, about 81% of which are singletons, and approximately 15% rests with the top ten. Sequencing was carried out using peripheral blood. These receptors were obtained from a man aged 80 or over with acute or convalescent COVID-19.

This clone was detected once. The V gene is TRBV30, the J gene TRBJ2-7; D perhaps matches TRBD1 (6 bases). The CDR3 loop spans 17 amino acids. The germline V gene has CDR1 GTSNPN and CDR2 SVGIG (reference sequence). The germline V and J ends were trimmed by 0 bases and 2 bases, with 20 bases remaining between them. The chain's CDR3 is CAWSVRYSRDKPYEQYF. The CDR3 DNA reads as TGTGCCTGGAGTGTACGTTATTCAAGGGACAAACCCTACGAGCAGTACTTC.

V gene TRBV5-1 combines with J gene TRBJ1-6; D is possibly TRBD1 (6 bases). CDR1 and CDR2 from the germline V gene are SGHRS and YFSETQ. Trimming removed 3 bases from V and 7 bases from J, with 14 bases in between. The CDR3 contains 15 residues. CDR3 DNA sequence: TGCGCCAGCAGCTCGTTACAGGGTCGCAATTCACCCCTCCACTTT. Protein: CASSSLQGRNSPLHF.

The gene calls are TRBV5-8 and TRBJ2-7, with D possibly being TRBD2 (5 bases). The CDR3 has 14 residues. The germline V gene encodes CDR1 SGHTS and CDR2 YDEGEE. Trimming shortened V by 0 bases and J by 3 bases, and 10 bases separated the two germline ends. CDR3 residues: CASSLGGASYEQYF. The CDR3 coding sequence is TGTGCCAGCAGCTTGGGGGGAGCGAGCTACGAGCAGTACTTC.

Only a few counts were recorded for this clone. The V gene is TRBV5-1, the J gene TRBJ2-2, with TRBD2 identical over 9 bases. CDR1 and CDR2 (germline): SGHRS, YFSETQ. The CDR3 runs 16 residues. V gave up 0 bases and J gave up 4 bases; unmatched junction bases: 4. The chain's CDR3 is CASSLGLAELTGELFF. Here the CDR3 DNA reads TGCGCCAGCAGCTTGGGACTAGCGGAACTCACCGGGGAGCTGTTTTTT. The full variable domain, with the rest looked up from reference TRBV5-1 and TRBJ2-2, is KAGVTQTPRYLIKTRGQQVTLSCSPISGHRSVSWYQQTPGQGLQFLFEYFSETQRNKGNFPGRFSGRQFSNSRSEMNVSTLELGDSALYLCASSLGLAELTGELFFGEGSRLTVL.

The V call is TRBV29-1, the J call TRBJ2-1; the D gene is possibly TRBD2 (5 bases). V lost 3 bases and J 7 bases, leaving 19 bases between the germline ends. The CDR3 contains 15 residues. Germline CDR1 is SQVTM and CDR2 is ANQGSEA. The CDR3 region is CSVESPSYGKNEQFF. DNA for the CDR3: TGCAGCGTTGAGAGCCCCTCGTACGGGAAGAATGAGCAGTTCTTC.

The chain joins TRBV2 to TRBJ1-5, with D unresolved. This CDR3 region has 14 residues. V was trimmed by 2 bases and J by 4 bases, leaving 9 bases between them. Germline CDR1 and CDR2: SNHLY and FYNNEI. CDR3 sequence: CASSEFGRNQPQHF. For the CDR3, the DNA is TGTGCCAGCAGTGAATTCGGGAGGAATCAGCCCCAGCATTTT.

In this sample, this clone turned up once. The chain carries TRBV4-1 and TRBJ2-3; D is ambiguous. In germline, CDR1 is MGHRA, CDR2 YSYEKL. V was cut by 0 bases and J by 0 bases, with 10 bases left in between. CDR3 size: 16 residues. This CDR3 reads CASSQDSAPSTDTQYF. The CDR3 bases are TGCGCCAGCAGCCAAGACTCAGCGCCTAGCACAGATACGCAGTATTTT.

The chain uses TRBV6-2 or TRBV6-3 and TRBJ1-1; weak D call: TRBD1 (5 bases). Trimming took off 6 bases at V and 1 base at J, with 15 bases between the two ends. Per germline, CDR1 MNHEY and CDR2 SVGEGT. There are 15 residues in the CDR3. CDR3 amino acids: CASSFQGIANTEAFF. CDR3 DNA sequence: TGTGCCAGCAGCTTCCAGGGTATCGCGAACACTGAAGCTTTCTTT.

The CDR3 here is CASSPRGFDSPLHF. The CDR3, as DNA: TGTGCCAGCAGCCCCAGGGGGTTTGATTCACCCCTCCACTTT. The chain carries TRBV6-2 or TRBV6-3 and TRBJ1-6; TRBD1 matches 7 bases. The CDR3 is 14 residues long. Germline V gene lookup returns CDR1 MNHEY and CDR2 SVGEGT. V lost 6 bases, J lost 8 bases, and 7 bases stayed unmatched.

V usage is TRBV9 and J usage is TRBJ1-3, with 10 bases lining up with TRBD1. V lost 0 bases to trimming and J lost 11 bases; unmatched junction nucleotides: 5. The CDR3 contains 14 residues. Per germline, CDR1 SGDLS and CDR2 YYNGEE. The CDR3 DNA reads TGTGCCAGCAGCGTAGGGGACAGGGGCGAGGCCATATATTTT. Translated, it gives CASSVGDRGEAIYF. Full variable domain (outside the CDR3, taken from reference TRBV9 and TRBJ1-3): DSGVTQTPKHLITATGQRVTLRCSPRSGDLSVYWYQQSLDQGLQFLIQYYNGEERAKGNILERFSAQQFPDLHSELNLSSLELGDSALYFCASSVGDRGEAIYFGEGSWLTVV.

V usage is TRBV12-3 or TRBV12-4 and J usage is TRBJ1-2; TRBD1 matches 7 bases. The CDR3 runs 12 residues. Trimming removed 9 bases from V and 4 bases from J; junction bases left unmatched: 5. The DNA of the CDR3 is TGTGCCAGTCAAGGGGGCACCTATGGCTACACCTTC. Translation: CASQGGTYGYTF.

The V gene is TRBV7-8, the J gene TRBJ2-5; a weak D match, TRBD1 (6 bases). Per the germline V gene, CDR1 is SGHVS and CDR2 is FQNEAQ. With 3 bases removed from V and 2 bases from J, the gap between germline ends came to 13 bases. The CDR3 runs 15 residues. CDR3 loop: CASSLPYGTQETQYF. In DNA, the CDR3 is TGTGCCAGCAGCTTGCCCTACGGGACACAAGAGACCCAGTACTTC.

This rearrangement joins TRBV5-4 to TRBJ2-1; a weak D match, TRBD2 (6 bases). The CDR3 consists of 16 residues. Trimming removed 0 bases from V and 0 bases from J, with 10 bases in between. In germline, CDR1 is SGHNT, CDR2 YYREEE (reference sequence). The CDR3 nucleotides are TGTGCCAGCAGCTTGGGTGGACTACCCTCCTACAATGAGCAGTTCTTC. Residues: CASSLGGLPSYNEQFF.

The rearrangement joins TRBV10-3 to TRBJ1-1; TRBD1 agrees at 9 bases. The trim removed 4 bases at V and 4 bases at J, leaving 1 base unmatched. Germline V gene lookup returns CDR1 ENHRY and CDR2 SYGVKD. The CDR3 runs 13 residues. CDR3 loop: CAISGTGVTEAFF. CDR3 sequence (DNA): TGTGCCATCAGTGGGACAGGGGTCACTGAAGCTTTCTTT.

The chain links TRBV10-3 to TRBJ2-7, with 8 positions matching TRBD1. Per the germline V gene, CDR1 is ENHRY and CDR2 is SYGVKD. V lost 4 bases, J lost 2 bases, and 4 bases stayed unmatched. This CDR3 comprises 14 residues. CDR3 in amino acids: CAISAPDRAYEQYF. Written as DNA, the CDR3 is TGTGCCATCAGTGCCCCGGACAGGGCCTACGAGCAGTACTTC.

The chain combines TRBV11-2 with TRBJ2-2; D is perhaps TRBD2 (5 bases). V lost 4 bases to trimming and J lost 6 bases, with 15 bases between them. The CDR3 is 15 residues long. Germline V gene lookup returns CDR1 SGHAT and CDR2 FQNNGV. CDR3 residues: CASSWTTRSPGELFF. CDR3 DNA: TGTGCCAGCAGCTGGACCACTAGATCCCCCGGGGAGCTGTTTTTT. Based on the CDR3 plus reference TRBV11-2 and TRBJ2-2, the full variable domain is EAGVAQSPRYKIIEKRQSVAFWCNPISGHATLYWYQQILGQGPKLLIQFQNNGVVDDSQLPKDRFSAERLKGVDSTLKIQPAKLEDSAVYLCASSWTTRSPGELFFGEGSRLTVL.

The chain carries TRBV27 and TRBJ1-3; D may be TRBD1 (5 bases). Trimming left V 4 bases short and J 2 bases short, with 15 bases between. Germline CDR1 reads MNHEY; CDR2 reads SMNVEV (reference sequence). The CDR3 is 16 residues long. DNA for the CDR3: TGTGCCAGCAGTTCTGCAGGGTGGGAACCTGGAAACACCATATATTTT. It specifies CASSSAGWEPGNTIYF.